The entry below gives a single T cell receptor (beta chain) sequence along with its context. Its specificity is unknown. The method was immunoSEQ multiplex PCR; TCRdb's version includes in-frame clones alone and lacks a portion of them. Here the sample spans 55,000 to 65,000 clones, 96% being singletons. These data come from a study of cytomegalovirus exposure and HLA in healthy donors. The CDR3 consists of 16 residues. Germline V gene sequence: CDR1 SGHRS, CDR2 YFSETQ. Trimming removed 0 bases at V and 2 bases at J, with 13 bases between. General observations from the study: Subsequent analysis found a tendency for first-cohort TCR clusters to co-occur within the approximately 130 validation repertoires.

The TCR comes from a man aged 18 to 30 in good health and CMV-seronegative. The V gene is TRBV5-1, the J gene TRBJ2-3; TRBD2 might be the D (5 bases). Sequenced sample: PBMCs. The CDR3, as DNA: TGCGCCAGCAGCTTGGGATTAGGAGGAAACACAGATACGCAGTATTTT. Translation: CASSLGLGGNTDTQYF.